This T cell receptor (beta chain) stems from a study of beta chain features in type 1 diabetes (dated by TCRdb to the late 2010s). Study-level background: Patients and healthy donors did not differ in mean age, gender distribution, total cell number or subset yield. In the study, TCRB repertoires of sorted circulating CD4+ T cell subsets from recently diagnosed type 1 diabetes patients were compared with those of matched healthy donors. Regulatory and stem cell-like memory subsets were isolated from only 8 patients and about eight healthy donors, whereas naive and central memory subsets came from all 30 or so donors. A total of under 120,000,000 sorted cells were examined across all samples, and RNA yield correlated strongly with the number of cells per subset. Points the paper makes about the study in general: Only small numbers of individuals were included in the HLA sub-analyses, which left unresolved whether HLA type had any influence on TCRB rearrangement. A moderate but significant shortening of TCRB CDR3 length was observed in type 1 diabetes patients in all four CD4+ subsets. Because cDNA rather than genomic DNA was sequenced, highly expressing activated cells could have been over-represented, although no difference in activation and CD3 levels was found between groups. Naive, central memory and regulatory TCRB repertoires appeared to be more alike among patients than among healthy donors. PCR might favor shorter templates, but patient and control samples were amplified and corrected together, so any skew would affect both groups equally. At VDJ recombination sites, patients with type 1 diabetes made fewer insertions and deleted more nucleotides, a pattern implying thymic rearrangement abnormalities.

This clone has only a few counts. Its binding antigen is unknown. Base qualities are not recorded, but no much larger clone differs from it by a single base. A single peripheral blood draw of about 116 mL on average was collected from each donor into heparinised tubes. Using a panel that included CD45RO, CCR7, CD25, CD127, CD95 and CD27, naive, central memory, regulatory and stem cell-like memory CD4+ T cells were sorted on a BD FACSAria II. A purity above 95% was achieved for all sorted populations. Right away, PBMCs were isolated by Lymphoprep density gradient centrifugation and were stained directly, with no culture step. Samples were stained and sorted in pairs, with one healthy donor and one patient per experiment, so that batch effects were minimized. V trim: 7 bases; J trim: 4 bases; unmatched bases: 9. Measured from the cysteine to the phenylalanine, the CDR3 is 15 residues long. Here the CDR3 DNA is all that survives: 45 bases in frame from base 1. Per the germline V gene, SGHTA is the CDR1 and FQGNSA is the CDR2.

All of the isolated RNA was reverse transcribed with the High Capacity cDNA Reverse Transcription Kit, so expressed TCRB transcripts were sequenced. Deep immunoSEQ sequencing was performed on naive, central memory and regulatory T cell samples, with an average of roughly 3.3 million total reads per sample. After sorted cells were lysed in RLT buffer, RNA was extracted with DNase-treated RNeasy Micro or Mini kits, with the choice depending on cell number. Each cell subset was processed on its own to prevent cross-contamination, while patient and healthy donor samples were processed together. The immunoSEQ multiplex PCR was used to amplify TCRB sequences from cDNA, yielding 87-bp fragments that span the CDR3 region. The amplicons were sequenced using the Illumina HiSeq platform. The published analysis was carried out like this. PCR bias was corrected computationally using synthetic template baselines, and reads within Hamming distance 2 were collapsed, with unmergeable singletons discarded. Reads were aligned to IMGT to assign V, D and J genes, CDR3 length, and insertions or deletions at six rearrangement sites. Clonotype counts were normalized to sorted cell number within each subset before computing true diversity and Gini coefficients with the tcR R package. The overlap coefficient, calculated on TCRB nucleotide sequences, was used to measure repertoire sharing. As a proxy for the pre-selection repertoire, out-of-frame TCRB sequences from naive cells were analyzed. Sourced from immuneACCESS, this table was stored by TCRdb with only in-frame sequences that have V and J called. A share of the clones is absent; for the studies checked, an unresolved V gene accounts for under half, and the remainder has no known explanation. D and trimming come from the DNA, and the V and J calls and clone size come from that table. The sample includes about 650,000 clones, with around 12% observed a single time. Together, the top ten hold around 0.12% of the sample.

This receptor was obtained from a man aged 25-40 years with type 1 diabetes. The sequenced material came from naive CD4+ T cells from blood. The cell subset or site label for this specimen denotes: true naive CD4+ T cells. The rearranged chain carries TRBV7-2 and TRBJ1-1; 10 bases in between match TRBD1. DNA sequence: TGTGCCAGCACCCGGACAGGGGGAAAGACCACTGAAGCTTTCTTT. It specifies CASTRTGGKTTEAFF.